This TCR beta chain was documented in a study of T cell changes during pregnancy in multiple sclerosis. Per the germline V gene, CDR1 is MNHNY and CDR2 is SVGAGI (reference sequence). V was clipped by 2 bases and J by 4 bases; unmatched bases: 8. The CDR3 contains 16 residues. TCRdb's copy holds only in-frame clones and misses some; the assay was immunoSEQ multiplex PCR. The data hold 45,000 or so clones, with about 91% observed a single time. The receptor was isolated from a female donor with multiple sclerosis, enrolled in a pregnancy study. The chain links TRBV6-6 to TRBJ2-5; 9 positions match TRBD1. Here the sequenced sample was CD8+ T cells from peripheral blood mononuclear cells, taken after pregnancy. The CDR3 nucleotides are TGTGCCAGCAGTTACCCTGCGGACAGGGGAAGAGAGACCCAGTACTTC. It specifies CASSYPADRGRETQYF.